This TCR beta chain emerged from a study of T cells in Graves' hyperthyroidism and ophthalmopathy. Study findings and constraints: Most expanded thyroid clonotypes above 0.001 also appeared in blood. Stable hyperthyroidism was told apart from ophthalmopathy by a model built on 13 V-J features.

Amplified TCR beta CDR3 regions came from RNA transcripts. The HTBI primer set drove a first-round RT-PCR of the TCR CDR3. MiXCR, applied by TCRdb to the multiplex PCR reads, yields one record per CDR3 protein. The repertoire holds 500,000 to 750,000 distinct CDR3 sequences, 12% to 15% seen once, with roughly 7.7% in the top ten. V was clipped by 3 bases and J by 2 bases, with 9 bases between them. Germline CDR1 reads MRHNA; CDR2 reads SNTAGT. CDR3 length: 14 residues. Exclusions: uncontrolled infection, other autoimmune disease, pregnancy, lactation. PBMCs were derived from more than 8 ml fresh peripheral blood. With regard to this clonotype: Its target is unknown.

This clonotype was obtained from a woman in her late teens or twenties with Graves' ophthalmopathy. The V call is TRBV6-4, the J call TRBJ2-3; no clear D gene. The sequenced sample was blood. CDR3 sequence (DNA): TGTGCCAGCAGTGAGAATTCCGACACAGATACGCAGTATTTT. Translating gives CASSENSDTDTQYF.